These 18 T cell receptor beta chains came from one sample sequenced in a study of T cell repertoires in cytomegalovirus infection. MiXCR was run by TCRdb on the reads, yielding one entry per CDR3 protein. The sample consists of roughly 240,000 distinct CDR3 sequences, 5% to 8.5% of them appearing once. Material: PBMCs. The receptor set was obtained from a human donor in good health (CMV status not recorded). Some clones in this sample may be carry-over from other donors' samples.

This clonotype has a handful of counts. This sequence joins TRBV11-2 and TRBJ2-7; the match to TRBD2 covers 7 bases. The J segment lost 5 bases and the V segment lost 5 bases, leaving 6 bases of the junction unmatched. This CDR3 is built from 13 residues. Germline CDR1 and CDR2: SGHAT and FQNNGV. CDR3 bases: TGTGCCAGCAGCCCGACGGGGGGAGACGAGCAGTACTTC. Encoded protein: CASSPTGGDEQYF.

This clonotype was seen many times. The chain couples TRBV4-2 to TRBJ1-4; no definite D call. CDR1 and CDR2 from the germline V gene are LGHNA and YNFKEQ. Trimming shortened V by 5 bases and J by 2 bases, and 12 bases separated the two germline ends. The CDR3 is 15 residues long. The CDR3 region is CASSSRRLTNEKLFF. CDR3 DNA sequence: TGTGCCAGCAGCTCCCGACGACTGACTAATGAAAAACTGTTTTTT.

This clonotype was seen repeatedly, ten times or more. The chain uses TRBV20-1 and TRBJ2-3; 9 nucleotides align to TRBD2. The CDR3 is 17 amino acids. Germline CDR1 DFQATT, CDR2 SNEGSKA (reference sequence). Losses at the gene ends were 1 base for V and 3 bases for J; bases not matched to a gene: 11. Here the CDR3 reads CSARVGPGGLATDTQYF. In DNA, the CDR3 is TGCAGTGCTAGAGTTGGCCCCGGGGGACTAGCAACAGATACGCAGTATTTT.

The table lists this clonotype with many counts. J is TRBJ2-7 and V is TRBV15; no definite D call. Germline assignment: CDR1 LNHNV and CDR2 YYDKDF (reference sequence). The CDR3 is 15 residues long. Between the trimmed V and J ends, which lost 1 base and 5 bases, there was a span of 15 bases. CDR3 sequence (DNA): TGTGCCACCAGCAGAGCCCCGGAGATACGGCACGAGCAGTACTTC. It codes for CATSRAPEIRHEQYF.

There are many counts of this clonotype. The genes are TRBV7-2 and TRBJ1-2; D is undetermined. V lost 2 bases and J lost 8, with 6 bases in between. The CDR3 spans 11 residues. CDR1 is SGHTA and CDR2 is FQGNSA in the germline V gene. CDR3 region: CASSLREGYTF. CDR3 bases: TGTGCCAGCAGCTTAAGGGAAGGCTACACCTTC.

Many counts were recorded for this clonotype. This chain joins TRBV20-1 and TRBJ2-6; D gene ambiguous. Looked up from germline, CDR1 is DFQATT and CDR2 is SNEGSKA (reference sequence). Trimming removed 5 bases from V and 0 bases from J, with 8 bases in between. The CDR3 contains 14 residues. CDR3 DNA sequence: TGCAGTGCTGAACAATACTCTGGGGCCAACGTCCTGACTTTC. This encodes CSAEQYSGANVLTF.

Many counts were recorded for this clonotype. The CDR3 nucleotides read TGTGCCAGCAGTCCTGGTCTGAACTATGGCTACACCTTC. This encodes CASSPGLNYGYTF. This rearrangement joins TRBV7-9 to TRBJ1-2; D remains ambiguous. The germline V gene has CDR1 SEHNR and CDR2 FQNEAQ (reference sequence). The CDR3 totals 13 residues. The V and J ends lost 6 bases and 2 bases respectively, with 10 bases between them.

This clonotype was counted ten times or more. The chain combines TRBV20-1 with TRBJ2-5, with TRBD2 matching 13 bases. This CDR3 has 15 amino acids. V was clipped by 2 bases and J by 2 bases; unmatched bases: 2. Germline V CDR1 and CDR2: DFQATT, SNEGSKA (reference sequence). As DNA, the CDR3 is TGCAGTGCTAGACAGACTAGCGGGGGGCAAGAGACCCAGTACTTC. It encodes CSARQTSGGQETQYF.

At least ten counts were recorded for this clonotype. The rearrangement links TRBV19 to TRBJ2-2; D may correspond to TRBD1 or TRBD2 (5 bases each). CDR1 and CDR2 (germline): LNHDA, SQIVND (reference sequence). The CDR3 is 14 amino acids. Trimming took 7 bases from V and 9 from J, leaving 18 bases between them. CDR3 sequence reads: CASTMRGPGRELFF. The CDR3 coding sequence is TGTGCCAGTACTATGAGGGGCCCAGGCAGGGAGCTGTTTTTT.

This clonotype was counted at least ten times. The rearrangement uses TRBV30 and TRBJ1-5, with TRBD1 identical over 7 bases. The CDR3 length is 16 residues. With V trimmed by 2 bases and J by 6 bases, 13 bases remained unmatched. The germline V gene has CDR1 GTSNPN and CDR2 SVGIG (reference sequence). The CDR3 reads CAWSPRGTVDGQPQHF. The CDR3 DNA follows: TGTGCCTGGAGTCCCCGGGGGACAGTAGATGGTCAGCCCCAGCATTTT.

The chain carries TRBV7-2 and TRBJ2-2; D ambiguous. Germline assignment: CDR1 SGHTA and CDR2 FQGNSA. V lost 6 bases and J lost 8, with 10 bases in between. There are 12 residues in the CDR3. In nucleotides, the CDR3 is TGTGCCAGCAGAGCCGCTGGAGGGGAGCTGTTTTTT. This encodes CASRAAGGELFF. Together with reference TRBV7-2 and TRBJ2-2, the CDR3 gives the full variable domain: GAGVSQSPSNKVTEKGKDVELRCDPISGHTALYWYRQSLGQGLEFLIYFQGNSAPDKSGLPSDRFSAERTGGSVSTLTIQRTQQEDSAVYLCASRAAGGELFFGEGSRLTVL.

To note about this clonotype: Being one base from a much bigger clone, this may be a read error. V is TRBV20-1 and J is TRBJ2-2; TRBD1 agrees at 7 bases. CDR3 length: 15 amino acids. The germline V gene has CDR1 DFQATT and CDR2 SNEGSKA (reference sequence). The CDR3 region has the DNA TGCAGTGCTAGAGATCGGGACAGAAACACCGGGGAGCTGTCTTTT. Protein product: CSARDRDRNTGELSF.

A few counts support this clonotype. V gene TRBV28 combines with J gene TRBJ1-5; D is unclear. Trimming took 6 bases from V and 6 from J, leaving 9 bases between them. Per the germline V gene, CDR1 is MDHEN and CDR2 is SYDVKM. The CDR3 spans 12 residues. CDR3 nucleotide sequence: TGTGCCAGCAGACCAGCGGGTCAGCCCCAGCATTTT. This encodes CASRPAGQPQHF.

This clonotype was counted a few times. This chain uses TRBV18 with TRBJ1-1, with D possibly TRBD1 on 6 matching bases. Germline V gene sequence: CDR1 KGHSH, CDR2 LQKENI. The CDR3 has 16 residues. Trimming took 3 bases from V and 1 from J, leaving 15 bases between them. CDR3: CASSPYQQGPNTEAFF. CDR3 nucleotides: TGTGCCAGCTCACCCTACCAACAGGGTCCGAACACTGAAGCTTTCTTT.

This clonotype was seen many times. The DNA of the CDR3 is TGTGCCAGCAGGAAAGCGACGGGAACTAATGAAAAACTGTTTTTT. Protein product: CASRKATGTNEKLFF. V is TRBV6-1 and J is TRBJ1-4; D ambiguous. V was shortened by 6 bases and J by 1 base, with 12 bases between the two germline ends. The germline gives CDR1 MNHNS, CDR2 SASEGT. The CDR3 runs to 15 residues.

About this clonotype: Just one base apart from a much larger clone, this may be a read error. This rearrangement joins TRBV6-6 to TRBJ1-5; the D is unclear. Germline lookup yields CDR1 MNHNY and CDR2 SVGAGI (reference sequence). This CDR3 contains 14 residues. The CDR3 sequence: CASEAGEGNQPRHF. For the CDR3, the DNA is TGTGCCAGCGAAGCCGGGGAGGGCAATCAGCCCCGGCATTTT.

This clonotype has a count of ten or more. The gene calls are TRBV5-1 and TRBJ1-2, with D perhaps TRBD1 (5 bases). CDR1 is SGHRS and CDR2 is YFSETQ in the germline V gene. Between the trimmed V and J ends, which lost 0 bases and 3 bases, there was a span of 12 bases. The CDR3 is made up of 15 amino acids. The CDR3 loop reads CASSLAVTTDYGYTF. The CDR3 nucleotides read TGCGCCAGCAGCTTGGCCGTCACGACAGACTATGGCTACACCTTC.

J is TRBJ1-3 and V is TRBV29-1; D not resolved. V gave up 5 bases and J gave up 4 bases, with 9 bases separating them. Germline CDR1 and CDR2: SQVTM and ANQGSEA. The CDR3 sequence is 12 residues long. The CDR3 DNA reads TGCAGCGTTCCGGGCAAGGGAAACACCATATATTTT. Translating it yields CSVPGKGNTIYF. Based on the CDR3 plus reference TRBV29-1 and TRBJ1-3, the full variable domain is SAVISQKPSRDICQRGTSLTIQCQVDSQVTMMFWYRQQPGQSLTLIATANQGSEATYESGFVIDKFPISRPNLTFSTLTVSNMSPEDSSIYLCSVPGKGNTIYFGEGSWLTVV.